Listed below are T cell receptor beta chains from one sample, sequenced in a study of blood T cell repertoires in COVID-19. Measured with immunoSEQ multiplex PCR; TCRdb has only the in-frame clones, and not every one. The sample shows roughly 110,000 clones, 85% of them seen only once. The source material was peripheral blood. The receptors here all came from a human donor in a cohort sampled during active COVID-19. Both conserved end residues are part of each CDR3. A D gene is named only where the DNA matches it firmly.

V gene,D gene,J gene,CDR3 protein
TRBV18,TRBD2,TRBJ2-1,CASSPTLAGRHEQFF
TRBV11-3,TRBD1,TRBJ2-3,CASSIGGHRLGTDTQYF
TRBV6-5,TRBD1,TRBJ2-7,CASSYRDRGSYEQYF
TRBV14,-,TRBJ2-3,CASSQVGGAAYTQYF
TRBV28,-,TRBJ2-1,CASSLPGGLEGNEQFF
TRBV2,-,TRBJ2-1,CASSPGLPNYNEQFF
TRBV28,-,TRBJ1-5,CASSHFEGGVQPQHF
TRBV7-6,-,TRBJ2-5,CASSLRISGAGETQYF
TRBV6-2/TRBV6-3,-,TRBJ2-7,CASSYSSVRGFGHTYEQYF
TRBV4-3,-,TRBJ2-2,CASSQGLANTGELFF
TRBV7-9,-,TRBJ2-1,CASSTRDPKGNEQFF
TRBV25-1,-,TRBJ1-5,CASSGSSGSNQPQHF
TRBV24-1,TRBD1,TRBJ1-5,CATSANTGGIQPQHF
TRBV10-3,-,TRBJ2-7,CAITVNGGSYEQYF
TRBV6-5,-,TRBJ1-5,CASSRVFSNQPQHF
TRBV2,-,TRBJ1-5,CASSDRRDSNQPQHF
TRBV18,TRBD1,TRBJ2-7,CASSREGGRYEQYF
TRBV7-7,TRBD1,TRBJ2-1,CASSRDRDNEQFF
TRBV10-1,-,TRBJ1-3,CASSEGSTSGNTIYF
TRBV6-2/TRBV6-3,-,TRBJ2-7,CASSYYSSYEQYF
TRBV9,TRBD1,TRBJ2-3,CASSETGSRADTQYF
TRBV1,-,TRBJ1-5,CTCTGQTNQPQHF
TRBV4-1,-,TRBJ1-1,CASSGRTARPTEAFF
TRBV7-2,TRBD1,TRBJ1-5,CASRDRDWGNQPQHF
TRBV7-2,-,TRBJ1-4,CASSAPRGVGEKLFF
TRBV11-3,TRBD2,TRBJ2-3,CASSDAGTSGGPQYF
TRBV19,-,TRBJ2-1,CASSIRAYNEQFF